The sequence of this T cell receptor (beta chain) was determined in a study of blood T cell repertoires in COVID-19. In the study overall: Collection of acute and convalescent COVID-19 samples took place in the United States, Italy and Spain. The cDNA or gDNA used as material had been derived from T cells, B-cell-depleted T cells, or PBMCs.

V was shortened by 5 bases and J by 7 bases, with 18 bases between the two germline ends. This CDR3 region has 15 residues. Germline V CDR1 and CDR2: MNHEY, SVGAGI. Under the authors' procedure: Amplification of reference gene primers provided the estimated nucleated cell counts. Sequencing was performed with immunoSEQ multiplex PCR; in TCRdb, only in-frame clones are kept and a portion is missing. V and J calls and clone size are as listed in that table; D and trimming were resolved from the DNA. The repertoire holds approximately 200,000 clones, with around 83% as singletons. The sample consisted of peripheral blood. The clonotype was recovered from a man aged 50 or older who had recovered from COVID-19. The chain carries TRBV6-5 and TRBJ2-1, with TRBD2 as a possible D gene (6 bases). This CDR3 is CASSPETGVSNEQFF. The DNA for the CDR3 is TGTGCCAGCAGTCCGGAAACGGGAGTATCTAATGAGCAGTTCTTC.